What follows is one T cell receptor beta chain and its context. The target antigen is unknown. The CDR3 is 14 amino acids. Per the germline V gene, CDR1 is MGHDK and CDR2 is SYGVNS. V was pared by 9 bases and J by 8 bases, with 13 bases of the junction left unmatched. This specimen belongs to a study of cytotoxic CD8 clonotypes in ibrutinib-treated CLL. At the level of the study: Response sampling came at median around 12 months of treatment, ranging roughly 6 to 36 months. Points from the study as a whole: Clonality correlated strongly with circulating CD8+ T cells and exceeded age-matched healthy donors at baseline. Sustained-remission patients were sampled at one set of times and progressing patients at different ones.

The repertoire was sequenced with immunoSEQ multiplex PCR; TCRdb's copy has only in-frame clones and lacks some. The sample consists of tens of thousands of clones, 68% of them appearing once. The sequence derives from a human donor with chronic lymphocytic leukemia. This rearrangement joins TRBV25-1 to TRBJ1-3; 7 bases align to TRBD1. The material was PBMCs, obtained after 24 months of ibrutinib treatment. The CDR3 sequence is CASGPRAGQDTIYF. CDR3 nucleotides: TGTGCCAGTGGACCGCGGGCCGGACAGGACACCATATATTTT.